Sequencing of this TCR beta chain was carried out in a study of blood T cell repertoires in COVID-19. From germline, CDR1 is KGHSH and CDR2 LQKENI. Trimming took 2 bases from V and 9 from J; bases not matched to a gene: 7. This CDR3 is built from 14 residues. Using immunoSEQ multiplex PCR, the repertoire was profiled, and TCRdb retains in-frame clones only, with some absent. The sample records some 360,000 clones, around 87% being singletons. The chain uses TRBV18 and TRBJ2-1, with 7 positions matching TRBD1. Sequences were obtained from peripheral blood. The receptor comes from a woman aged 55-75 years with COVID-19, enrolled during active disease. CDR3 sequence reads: CASSPSSRGSEQFF. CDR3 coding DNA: TGTGCCAGCTCACCAAGTAGCAGGGGGAGTGAGCAGTTCTTC. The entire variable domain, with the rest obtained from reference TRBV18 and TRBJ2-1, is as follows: NAGVMQNPRHLVRRRGQEARLRCSPMKGHSHVYWYRQLPEEGLKFMVYLQKENIIDESGMPKERFSAEFPKEGPSILRIQQVVRGDSAAYFCASSPSSRGSEQFFGPGTRLTVL.